The text below deals with one T cell receptor beta chain. The data stem from a study of shared clonotypes between healthy human individuals. An approximately 180 ng quantity of DNA, about 30,000 T cell genomes, went into the sorted-subset replicate PCRs. The data were produced by immunoSEQ multiplex PCR, yet TCRdb's version contains in-frame clones alone and is incomplete. Seen here are 2.5 million or so clones, around 94% observed once, and the top ten hold about 0.13%. CDR1 and CDR2 from the germline V gene are SGHKS and YYEKEE (reference sequence). The CDR3 runs 15 residues. Trimming took off 5 bases at V and 2 bases at J, with 13 bases between the two ends.

The TCR originated in a man aged 18 to 29 in good health. Sequencing was done on a sample of naive CD4+ T cells sorted from blood. As to subset: CD45RA+ positively selected. The chain carries TRBV5-5 and TRBJ2-2; D may be TRBD2 (6 bases). In DNA, the CDR3 is TGTGCCAGCAGAACCTCTGGACTAAACACCGGGGAGCTGTTTTTT. It yields the protein CASRTSGLNTGELFF.